This T cell receptor beta chain is drawn from a study of spatial heterogeneity in lung cancer. Overall study context: Alpha-chain sequences were consistently detected in smaller numbers than beta-chain sequences. Whole-study results and caveats: Circulating ubiquitous expanded tumor TCRs were observed more frequently at resection than at follow-up.

This clonotype appeared many times. The antigen is undetermined. One entry per CDR3 protein results from TCRdb running MiXCR on the 5' RACE reads. This table has approximately 40,000 distinct CDR3 sequences, around 5% appearing once. With 0 bases clipped from V and 7 bases from J, the junction kept 9 bases outside the gene matches. The germline V gene has CDR1 LGHNA and CDR2 YSLEER. This CDR3 is 17 amino acids long. Time point specified: sample taken at primary tumor resection. Unsorted whole RNA of tumor, nontumor lung or frozen PBMC was sequenced. Patients with untreated early-stage non-small cell lung cancer, numbering some 72, were the donors.

The chain recombines TRBV4-3 with TRBJ2-3; 11 bases map to TRBD2. The input for sequencing was PBMCs, taken at surgery. The clonotype originates from a female donor with early-stage non-small cell lung cancer. In nucleotides, the CDR3 is TGCGCCAGCAGCCAAGAAGGGCCTAGCGGGGGGAGATATACGCAGTATTTT. This sequence encodes CASSQEGPSGGRYTQYF.